These 18 T cell receptor beta chains originate from one sample sequenced in a study of regulatory T cells in long-lasting Graves disease. Construction of the TCR beta libraries employed iRepertoire HTBI primers in conjunction with Arm-PCR of CDR3 regions. Each CDR3 protein is one row after TCRdb ran MiXCR on the multiplex PCR reads. The table records approximately 300,000 distinct CDR3 sequences, about a sixth of them present only once. Time point denoted: newly diagnosed GD, antithyroid drugs for less than 3 months. Isolated PBMC RNA provided the starting material for the TCR library. The material sequenced was peripheral blood mononuclear cells (PBMCs), taken at new diagnosis, from a patient treated with antithyroid drugs. The receptors stem from a female donor with Graves disease.

At least ten counts were recorded for this clonotype. The chain carries TRBV12-3 or TRBV12-4 and TRBJ2-3; D may match TRBD1 or TRBD2 (5 bases each). Trimming stripped 4 bases from V and 3 bases from J, with 20 bases between. CDR3 length: 17 residues. The CDR3 DNA is TGTGCCAGCAGTTCCCGTTTATTGGGGGTCGGGACAGATACGCAGTATTTT. Encoded protein: CASSSRLLGVGTDTQYF.

This clonotype was found a few times. This chain joins TRBV5-6 and TRBJ2-2, with D unclear. V lost 9 bases and J 8 bases, leaving 14 bases between the germline ends. The CDR3 extends over 12 amino acids. Germline V gene sequence: CDR1 SGHDT, CDR2 YYEEEE. DNA of the CDR3: TGTGCCACCCAAGCAAACAGTGGGGAGCTGTTTTTT. Translating gives CATQANSGELFF.

Ten or more counts support this clonotype. The CDR3 here is CASSFHDRGRGISGTDTQYF. In DNA form, the CDR3 reads TGTGCCAGCAGTTTCCACGACAGGGGGCGCGGGATTAGTGGCACAGATACGCAGTATTTT. The gene calls are TRBV27 and TRBJ2-3, with 10 bases lining up with TRBD1. CDR3 length: 20 residues. V lost 3 bases, J lost 1 base, and 16 bases stayed unmatched. The V gene's germline CDR1 is MNHEY and CDR2 SMNVEV (reference sequence).

The rearrangement links TRBV6-4 to TRBJ1-1; D is ambiguous. From germline, CDR1 is MRHNA and CDR2 SNTAGT. The CDR3 length is 13 residues. Trimming took off 6 bases at V and 2 bases at J, with 10 bases between the two ends. For the CDR3, the DNA is TGTGCCAGCAGAACCGGGCCTAACACTGAAGCTTTCTTT. Its translation: CASRTGPNTEAFF.

This clonotype was counted ten times or more. The chain carries TRBV19 and TRBJ2-2; 9 bases are shared with TRBD1. V shed 1 base, J shed 7 bases, and the junction held 4 bases outside the gene matches. The CDR3 consists of 15 residues. Germline assignment: CDR1 LNHDA and CDR2 SQIVND (reference sequence). CDR3 DNA: TGTGCCAGTAGTATAGGGACAGGGGATGGCGGGGAGCTGTTTTTT. It yields the protein CASSIGTGDGGELFF.

The table lists this clonotype with many counts. The genes are TRBV2 and TRBJ2-3; either TRBD1 or TRBD2 may supply D (5 bases each). V dropped 7 bases and J dropped 4 bases, with 15 bases sitting between them. Germline-derived CDR1 and CDR2 are SNHLY and FYNNEI. This CDR3 has 14 amino acids. CDR3 protein: CASNRDADPDTQYF. CDR3 nucleotide sequence: TGTGCCAGCAACCGGGACGCCGACCCAGATACGCAGTATTTT.

The chain uses TRBV24-1 and TRBJ2-1; D unresolved. The CDR3 has 11 amino acids. V was trimmed by 9 bases and J by 4 bases, leaving 6 bases between them. Germline V gene data show CDR1 as KGHDR and CDR2 as SFDVKD. CDR3 sequence: CATGFYNEQFF. CDR3 in DNA: TGTGCCACCGGGTTTTACAATGAGCAGTTCTTC.

This clonotype was seen a few times. The chain combines TRBV28 with TRBJ2-3; 14 bases line up with TRBD2. Germline V lookup: CDR1 MDHEN, CDR2 SYDVKM. V lost 4 bases, J lost 2 bases, and 5 bases stayed unmatched. The CDR3 is made up of 17 amino acids. In DNA, the CDR3 is TGTGCCAGCAGTTCATGGACTAGCGGGAGGTACACAGATACGCAGTATTTT. It codes for CASSSWTSGRYTDTQYF.

This clonotype has a count of ten or more. This CDR3 reads CASSSYRGQYEQYF. The CDR3 nucleotides read TGTGCCAGCAGTTCCTACAGGGGGCAGTACGAGCAGTACTTC. This chain links TRBV12-3 or TRBV12-4 with TRBJ2-7; 9 positions agree with TRBD1. J lost 4 bases, V lost 4 bases, and 5 bases had no gene match. The CDR3 runs 14 residues.

This clonotype was detected many times. The CDR3 here is CATSESTDTQYF. DNA of the CDR3: TGTGCCACCTCAGAGAGCACAGATACGCAGTATTTT. This chain links TRBV24-1 with TRBJ2-3, with D unclear. The CDR3 sequence is 12 residues long. CDR1 is KGHDR, CDR2 SFDVKD, per germline. With 9 bases removed from V and 0 bases from J, the gap between germline ends came to 6 bases.

This clonotype has ten or more counts. This chain uses TRBV11-3 with TRBJ2-7; the D gene is possibly TRBD2 (5 bases). V gave up 2 bases and J gave up 6 bases, with 11 bases separating them. This CDR3 spans 13 amino acids. From germline, CDR1 is SGHNT and CDR2 YENEEA. CDR3 bases: TGTGCCAGCAGCTTAAGGTATCGGGGCGAGCAGTACTTC. Its protein product is CASSLRYRGEQYF.

In this sample, this clonotype turned up many times. CDR3 sequence (DNA): TGTGCCAGCAGTTTATCGATGTCTAGCGTCTACAATGAGCAGTTCTTC. As protein: CASSLSMSSVYNEQFF. The genes are TRBV27 and TRBJ2-1; possibly TRBD2 for D (6 bases). V lost 0 bases and J lost 3, with 12 bases in between. This CDR3 contains 16 residues. CDR1 and CDR2 from the germline V gene are MNHEY and SMNVEV (reference sequence).

The gene calls are TRBV24-1 and TRBJ1-5; D is ambiguous. V was clipped by 11 bases and J by 2 bases, with 12 bases between them. Germline values: CDR1 KGHDR, CDR2 SFDVKD. The CDR3 is made up of 13 amino acids. The CDR3 sequence is CAIGRYGNQPQHF. Written as DNA, the CDR3 is TGTGCCATCGGTCGGTACGGCAATCAGCCCCAGCATTTT.

V is TRBV11-1 and J is TRBJ2-1, with 9 bases aligning to TRBD2. Per the germline V gene, CDR1 is SGHAT and CDR2 is FQDESV (reference sequence). V trimming: 3 bases; J trimming: 6 bases; junction bases outside the gene matches: 12. This CDR3 is built from 17 residues. CDR3 protein: CASSLGTGASGVNEQFF. In DNA, the CDR3 is TGTGCCAGCAGCTTGGGAACCGGGGCTAGCGGGGTCAATGAGCAGTTCTTC.

In regard to this clonotype: A much larger clone differs from this one at a single base, so this may be a read error. The J gene is TRBJ2-4, the V gene TRBV29-1; a possible D gene is TRBD2 (6 bases). Germline values: CDR1 SQVTM, CDR2 ANQGSEA. There are 11 residues in the CDR3. Trimming took off 4 bases at V and 13 bases at J, with 14 bases between the two ends. CDR3 region: CSVGPGEAQYF. DNA of the CDR3: TGCAGCGTTGGTCCGGGGGAGGCCCAGTACTTC.

This clonotype was found a few times. The chain is built from TRBV30 and TRBJ2-2, with 9 bases identical to TRBD2. Germline-derived CDR1 and CDR2 are GTSNPN and SVGIG (reference sequence). Germline trimming cut 4 bases from V and 5 bases from J; bases unmatched to any gene: 8. CDR3 size: 15 residues. The CDR3, as DNA: TGTGCCTGGACCCCGGGACTAGCAGGGACCGGGGAGCTGTTTTTT. Translating it yields CAWTPGLAGTGELFF.

This clonotype was seen at least ten times. CDR3 sequence (DNA): TGTGCCAGCAGTCAGGGGATATACACAGATACGCAGTATTTT. This sequence encodes CASSQGIYTDTQYF. The V call is TRBV6-1, the J call TRBJ2-3; D possibly corresponds to TRBD1 (6 bases). Trimming shortened V by 5 bases and J by 2 bases, and 11 bases separated the two germline ends. The CDR3 length is 14 residues. Germline CDR1 reads MNHNS; CDR2 reads SASEGT.

On this clonotype itself: With only one base between it and a far larger clone, this is likely a read error. The chain's CDR3 is CASRDTNLNTEASF. In DNA form, the CDR3 reads TGTGCCAGCCGGGACACCAATCTGAACACTGAAGCTTCCTTT. The chain combines TRBV6-2 or TRBV6-3 with TRBJ1-1, with D possibly being TRBD1 (6 bases). Germline values: CDR1 MNHEY, CDR2 SVGEGT. The length of the CDR3 is 14 residues.